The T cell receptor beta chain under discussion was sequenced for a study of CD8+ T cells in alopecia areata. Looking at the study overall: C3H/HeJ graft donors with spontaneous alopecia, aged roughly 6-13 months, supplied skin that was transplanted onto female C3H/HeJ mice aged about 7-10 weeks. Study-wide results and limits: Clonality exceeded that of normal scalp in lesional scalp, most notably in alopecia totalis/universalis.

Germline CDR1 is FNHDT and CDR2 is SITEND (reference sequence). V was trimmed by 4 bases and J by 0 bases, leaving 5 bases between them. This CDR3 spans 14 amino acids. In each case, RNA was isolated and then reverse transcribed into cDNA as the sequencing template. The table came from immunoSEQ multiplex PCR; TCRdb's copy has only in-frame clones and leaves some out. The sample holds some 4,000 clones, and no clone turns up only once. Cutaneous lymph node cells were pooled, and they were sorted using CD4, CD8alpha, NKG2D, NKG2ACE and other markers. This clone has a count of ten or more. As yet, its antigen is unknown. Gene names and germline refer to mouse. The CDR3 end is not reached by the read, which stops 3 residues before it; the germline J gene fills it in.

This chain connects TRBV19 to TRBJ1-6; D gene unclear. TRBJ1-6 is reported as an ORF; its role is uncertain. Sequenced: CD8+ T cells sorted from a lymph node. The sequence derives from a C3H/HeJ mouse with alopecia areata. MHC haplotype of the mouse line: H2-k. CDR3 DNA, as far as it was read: TGTGCCAGCAGTCCCAGTTCCTATAATTCGCCC. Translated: CASSPSSYNSP. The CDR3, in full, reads CASSPSSYNSPLYF.